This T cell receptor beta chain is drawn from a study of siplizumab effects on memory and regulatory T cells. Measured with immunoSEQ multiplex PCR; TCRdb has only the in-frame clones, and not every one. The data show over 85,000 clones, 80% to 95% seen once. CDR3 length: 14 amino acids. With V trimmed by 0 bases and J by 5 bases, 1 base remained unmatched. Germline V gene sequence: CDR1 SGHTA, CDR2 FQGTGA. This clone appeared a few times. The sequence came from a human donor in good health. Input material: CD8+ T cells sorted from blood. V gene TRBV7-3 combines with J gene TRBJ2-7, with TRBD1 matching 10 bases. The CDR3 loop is CASSLTGQGNEQYF. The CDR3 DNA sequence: TGTGCCAGCAGCTTAACGGGACAGGGGAACGAGCAGTACTTC.